Listed below are T cell receptor beta chains from one sample, sequenced in a study of Ad26.COV2.S vaccination and SARS-CoV-2 variants. The method was immunoSEQ multiplex PCR; TCRdb's version includes in-frame clones alone and lacks a portion of them. The sample lists some 340,000 clones, about 86% occurring once. Material: peripheral blood, obtained in a trial of Ad26.COV2.S vaccine versus placebo. The receptors originated from a person between 18 and 65 years old who received the Ad26.COV2.S COVID-19 vaccine or a placebo. CDR3s include the opening cysteine and the closing phenylalanine or tryptophan. D genes are given only for firm matches.

j_gene,d_gene,v_gene,CDR3aa,CDR3nt
TRBJ2-1,-,TRBV7-2,CASSLGSYNEQFF,TGTGCCAGCAGCTTAGGCTCCTACAATGAGCAGTTCTTC
TRBJ1-1,TRBD1,TRBV20-1,CSARTDRVGVF,TGCAGTGCTAGAACGGACAGGGTTGGCGTCTTT
TRBJ1-1,-,TRBV18,CASSPVEGRNTEAFF,TGTGCCAGCTCACCAGTCGAGGGGAGGAACACTGAAGCTTTCTTT
TRBJ2-1,TRBD2,TRBV7-9,CASSSYTSGEPSYNEQFF,TGTGCCAGCAGCTCGTACACTAGCGGGGAACCCTCCTACAATGAGCAGTTCTTC
TRBJ1-1,-,TRBV18,CASSPSLGMNTEAFF,TGTGCCAGCTCACCTTCACTAGGCATGAACACTGAAGCTTTCTTT
TRBJ2-2,TRBD1,TRBV9,CASSVSGQGLTGELFF,TGTGCCAGCAGCGTATCGGGACAGGGGCTCACCGGGGAGCTGTTTTTT
TRBJ2-2,-,TRBV5-4,CASSLLVNTGELFF,TGTGCCAGCAGCTTGTTAGTGAACACCGGGGAGCTGTTTTTT
TRBJ2-5,-,TRBV30,CAWSVQGQTQYF,TGTGCCTGGAGTGTACAGGGTCAGACCCAGTACTTC
TRBJ1-1,-,TRBV4-3,CASSQAEGGANTEAFF,TGCGCCAGCAGCCAAGCGGAGGGGGGGGCGAACACTGAAGCTTTCTTT
TRBJ2-7,-,TRBV5-4,CASSLGTYGYEQYF,TGTGCCAGCAGCTTGGGGACTTACGGGTACGAGCAGTACTTC
TRBJ1-5,-,TRBV4-3,CASSQESGDQPQHF,TGCGCCAGCAGCCAAGAGAGCGGCGACCAGCCCCAGCATTTT
TRBJ1-2,TRBD1,TRBV6-5,CASSGTVSNYGYTF,TGTGCCAGCAGCGGGACAGTTTCTAACTATGGCTACACCTTC
TRBJ1-1,TRBD1,TRBV19,CASSQRQGEAFF,TGTGCCAGTAGTCAAAGACAGGGTGAAGCTTTCTTT
TRBJ1-1,-,TRBV19,CASTRTGARTEAFF,TGTGCCAGTACTCGCACGGGGGCTAGGACTGAAGCTTTCTTT
TRBJ1-2,-,TRBV14,CASSQRENSRYGYTF,TGTGCCAGCAGCCAGAGGGAGAACAGCCGTTATGGCTACACCTTC
TRBJ1-5,-,TRBV11-2,CASSLGPNQPQHF,TGTGCCAGCAGCTTAGGTCCGAATCAGCCCCAGCATTTT
TRBJ1-3,-,TRBV11-2,CASSPSGNTIYF,TGTGCCAGCAGCCCTTCTGGAAACACCATATATTTT
TRBJ2-7,-,TRBV6-5,CATPGDKNYEQYF,TGTGCCACCCCCGGGGACAAGAACTACGAGCAGTACTTC
TRBJ1-1,TRBD1,TRBV30,CAWRTGQGSTEAFF,TGTGCCTGGAGAACGGGACAGGGGAGCACTGAAGCTTTCTTT
TRBJ1-5,TRBD1,TRBV10-3,CAIRTGDGNQPQHF,TGTGCCATCAGGACAGGGGATGGAAATCAGCCCCAGCATTTT
TRBJ2-7,-,TRBV5-1,CASSLGFKETYEQYF,TGCGCCAGCAGCTTGGGGTTCAAGGAAACCTACGAGCAGTACTTC
TRBJ1-1,TRBD1,TRBV6-6,CASSYGEGANTEAFF,TGTGCCAGCAGTTACGGGGAGGGGGCGAACACTGAAGCTTTCTTT
TRBJ2-2,TRBD2,TRBV27,CASSFLGGTYTGELFF,TGTGCCAGCAGTTTCCTCGGGGGGACCTACACCGGGGAGCTGTTTTTT
TRBJ2-4,-,TRBV5-1,CASSLDLGGENIQYF,TGCGCCAGCAGCTTGGATTTGGGCGGGGAAAACATTCAGTACTTC
TRBJ1-1,-,TRBV9,CASSVEGNTEAFF,TGTGCCAGCAGCGTAGAGGGGAACACTGAAGCTTTCTTT